Each of the 28 T cell receptor beta chains below was sequenced from the same sample in a study of blood T cells in healthy people across ages. Then a second PCR, running about 6 to 12 cycles, was carried out with a sample-barcoded 5' primer and a J-beta primer mix. One entry per CDR3 protein, called by TCRdb with MiXCR from the 5' RACE reads. The repertoire includes around 2 million distinct CDR3 sequences, more than 35% of them detected once, and under 30% sits in the top ten. Sequenced input: blood. Every receptor here comes from a human donor in good health.

V gene TRBV12-5 combines with J gene TRBJ2-5, with D perhaps being TRBD1 or TRBD2 (5 bases each). V was cut by 5 bases and J by 5 bases, with 15 bases left in between. Germline V gives CDR1 LGHNT, CDR2 FRNRAP. The CDR3 runs 14 residues. CDR3: CASGPRDAAETQYF. As DNA, the CDR3 is TGTGCTAGTGGTCCTCGGGACGCCGCCGAGACCCAGTACTTC.

Only a few counts were recorded for this clonotype. The rearrangement joins TRBV20-1 to TRBJ2-3; D is undetermined. V shed 0 bases and J shed 6 bases, with 7 bases lying between them. The CDR3 is made up of 12 amino acids. In germline, CDR1 is DFQATT, CDR2 SNEGSKA (reference sequence). CDR3 DNA sequence: TGCAGTGCTAGAGATCCCGGCGATACGCAGTATTTT. Translated, it gives CSARDPGDTQYF.

The chain has TRBV20-1 and TRBJ1-1; D gene ambiguous. The CDR3 has 14 amino acids. CDR1 DFQATT and CDR2 SNEGSKA come from the germline V gene (reference sequence). V lost 0 bases and J lost 0, with 8 bases in between. CDR3 protein: CSARESVMNTEAFF. The DNA of the CDR3 is TGCAGTGCTAGAGAGTCAGTCATGAACACTGAAGCTTTCTTT.

This rearrangement joins TRBV7-2 to TRBJ2-2, with D possibly called TRBD1 or TRBD2 (7 bases each). Trimming left V 2 bases short and J 7 bases short, with 14 bases between. The CDR3 runs 15 residues. Germline V gives CDR1 SGHTA, CDR2 FQGNSA. The CDR3 is CASSLRQGGVGELFF. CDR3 bases: TGTGCCAGCAGCTTAAGGCAGGGGGGGGTCGGGGAGCTGTTTTTT.

Turning to this clonotype: Germline and junction disagree at one end, which may indicate a read error. The chain carries TRBV7-2 and TRBJ2-1; D perhaps matches TRBD2 (6 bases). This CDR3 spans 13 amino acids. Germline values: CDR1 SGHTA, CDR2 FQGNSA. The CDR3 loop reads CAGSLYRGNEQFF. The CDR3 DNA reads as TGTGCCGGCAGCTTATATCGGGGGAATGAGCAGTTCTTC.

The chain is built from TRBV28 and TRBJ1-2, with 9 bases that match TRBD1. This CDR3 comprises 15 residues. The V gene's germline CDR1 is MDHEN and CDR2 SYDVKM. The trim removed 6 bases at V and 6 bases at J, leaving 11 bases unmatched. The DNA of the CDR3 is TGTGCCAGCAGCGAACCGACAGGGGGTTGCGATGGCTACACCTTC. Protein: CASSEPTGGCDGYTF.

This rearrangement joins TRBV9 to TRBJ2-1, with 10 bases that match TRBD1. CDR3 length: 15 residues. V lost 0 bases and J lost 7; bases outside the gene matches: 4. CDR1 SGDLS and CDR2 YYNGEE come from the germline V gene. The CDR3 bases are TGTGCCAGCAGCGTAGGACAGGGGGCTATGAATGAGCAGTTCTTC. It encodes CASSVGQGAMNEQFF.

This chain uses TRBV20-1 with TRBJ1-1; the D gene is possibly TRBD1 (6 bases). Trimming removed 5 bases at V and 1 base at J, with 14 bases between. Germline V lookup: CDR1 DFQATT, CDR2 SNEGSKA (reference sequence). The CDR3 contains 14 residues. CDR3 bases: TGCAGTGCTGATCCGGGACAAACGAACACTGAAGCTTTCTTT. Protein sequence: CSADPGQTNTEAFF.

The chain is built from TRBV9 and TRBJ2-1, with 7 bases matching TRBD1. This CDR3 is 15 amino acids long. Germline-derived CDR1 and CDR2 are SGDLS and YYNGEE. V shed 0 bases and J 4 bases; nucleotides not matched to a gene: 4. The CDR3 spells CASSVEGAIYNEQFF. CDR3 in DNA: TGTGCCAGCAGCGTAGAGGGGGCGATTTACAATGAGCAGTTCTTC.

The chain couples TRBV9 to TRBJ1-6; no firm D call. The germline CDR1 and CDR2 sequences are SGDLS and YYNGEE. Trimming removed 0 bases from V and 2 bases from J, with 6 bases in between. This CDR3 comprises 15 residues. The CDR3 nucleotides are TGTGCCAGCAGCGTAGAGCAGGCCTATAATTCACCCCTCCACTTT. Its translation is CASSVEQAYNSPLHF.

This clonotype appeared a few times. This clone may be a read error of a much larger clone one base away. V gene TRBV7-2 combines with J gene TRBJ2-7; 7 nucleotides match TRBD1. The germline gives CDR1 SGHTA, CDR2 FQGNSA. The CDR3 has 16 residues. V trimming: 7 bases; J trimming: 0 bases; junction bases outside the gene matches: 12. CDR3: CASNVASGQLSYEQYF. The CDR3 region has the DNA TGTGCCAGCAACGTCGCCTCGGGACAGCTCTCCTACGAGCAGTACTTC.

About this clonotype itself: One junction end does not reproduce the germline sequence, and a read error may be involved. This chain uses TRBV28 with TRBJ1-1; TRBD1 agrees at 8 bases. There are 17 residues in the CDR3. Germline assignment: CDR1 MDHEN and CDR2 SYDVKM. For the CDR3, the DNA is TGTGTCAGCAGTCCTTTCGGTGCAGGGGGCGAGTACACTGAAGCTTTCTTT. This codes for CVSSPFGAGGEYTEAFF.

The rearrangement joins TRBV30 to TRBJ1-1; D is uncertain. CDR3 length equals 14 residues. Deletions cut 4 bases from V and 4 bases from J, with 16 bases between. CDR1 is GTSNPN, CDR2 SVGIG, per germline (reference sequence). The DNA of the CDR3 is TGTGCCTGGACCGGAACCGCCTGGGGCACTGAAGCTTTCTTT. It codes for CAWTGTAWGTEAFF.

This clonotype was detected once. The rearrangement links TRBV13 to TRBJ1-1; no clear D. The CDR3 is 14 amino acids. Germline V gene sequence: CDR1 PRHDT, CDR2 FYEKMQ (reference sequence). Between the trimmed V and J ends, which lost 0 bases and 4 bases, there was a span of 9 bases. The CDR3 loop is CASSLGRRVTEAFF. CDR3 DNA: TGTGCCAGCAGCTTAGGAAGAAGAGTCACTGAAGCTTTCTTT.

This clonotype has just a few counts. The V gene is TRBV7-6, the J gene TRBJ2-5; 7 nucleotides align to TRBD2. Unmatched junction bases numbered 10, after V lost 4 bases and J lost 5 bases. The germline CDR1 and CDR2 sequences are SGHVS and FNYEAQ. The CDR3 consists of 15 residues. The CDR3 loop reads CASSSRLAGSETQYF. CDR3 DNA sequence: TGTGCCAGCAGCTCTCGACTAGCTGGTTCGGAGACCCAGTACTTC.

The V and J genes are TRBV5-6 and TRBJ1-2, with 7 bases matching TRBD1. CDR1 and CDR2 from the germline V gene are SGHDT and YYEEEE. The trim removed 6 bases at V and 4 bases at J, leaving 9 bases unmatched. This CDR3 region has 14 residues. Here the CDR3 DNA reads TGTGCCAGCACAAGCAGGGGGGCGACCTATGGCTACACCTTC. It codes for CASTSRGATYGYTF.

The chain joins TRBV10-3 to TRBJ2-7; D unresolved. Per the germline V gene, CDR1 is ENHRY and CDR2 is SYGVKD. This CDR3 has 13 residues. V shed 2 bases and J shed 6 bases, with 11 bases lying between them. This CDR3 is CAISELNWCEQYF. The CDR3, as DNA: TGTGCCATCAGTGAGCTGAATTGGTGCGAGCAGTACTTC.

V is TRBV12-3 or TRBV12-4 and J is TRBJ2-7, with 10 bases that match TRBD1. The CDR3 runs to 15 residues. Trimming at V came to 3 bases and at J to 6 bases, leaving 8 bases not matched to a gene. The CDR3 DNA follows: TGTGCCAGCAGTTTGATTGGTGACAGGGGGCCCGAGCAGTACTTC. This sequence encodes CASSLIGDRGPEQYF.

The V and J genes are TRBV3-1 and TRBJ2-5; D is unresolved. Trimming left V 1 base short and J 3 bases short, with 21 bases between. Per the germline V gene, CDR1 is LGHDT and CDR2 is YNNKEL (reference sequence). The CDR3 has 18 residues. In nucleotides, the CDR3 is TGTGCCAGCAGCCAAGTTGTCGGCGATGGGAAATGGGAAGAGACCCAGTACTTC. Protein product: CASSQVVGDGKWEETQYF.

This clonotype came up a few times. One end of the junction fails to match germline, which may point to a read error. V is TRBV10-3 and J is TRBJ2-1; D might be TRBD1 (6 bases). The CDR3 extends over 16 amino acids. CDR1 is ENHRY, CDR2 SYGVKD, per germline. The CDR3 region is CAISELGGPLRNERFF. CDR3 coding DNA: TGTGCCATCAGTGAGTTAGGGGGACCCCTACGCAATGAGCGGTTCTTC.

The chain recombines TRBV3-1 with TRBJ2-1; no clear D gene. The CDR3 sequence is 15 residues long. CDR1 and CDR2 from the germline V gene are LGHDT and YNNKEL (reference sequence). Trimming pared 0 bases from V and 5 bases from J, leaving 11 bases between. The CDR3 DNA is TGTGCCAGCAGCCAAGATATCAGCAGGCACAATGAGCAGTTCTTC. It encodes CASSQDISRHNEQFF.

Comments on this clonotype: A much bigger clone sits one base away, suggesting this may be a read error. This chain's CDR3 is CASSYREYSYERYF. The CDR3 DNA reads as TGTGCCAGCAGTTACAGGGAGTATTCCTACGAGCGGTACTTC. The chain is built from TRBV6-5 and TRBJ2-4; D perhaps matches TRBD2 (5 bases). The germline V gene has CDR1 MNHEY and CDR2 SVGAGI. The CDR3 covers 14 residues. The V and J ends lost 2 bases and 15 bases respectively, with 20 bases between them.

Written as DNA, the CDR3 is TGCGCCAGCAGCTTGTCGCCAAGGACGCTTGATAATCAGCCCCAGCATTTT. This translates into CASSLSPRTLDNQPQHF. The rearrangement joins TRBV5-1 to TRBJ1-5; D is undetermined. This CDR3 has 17 residues. V was clipped by 1 base and J by 4 bases, with 18 bases between them. Germline values: CDR1 SGHRS, CDR2 YFSETQ.

The table lists this clonotype with a few counts. V is TRBV20-1 and J is TRBJ2-6; D is undetermined. This CDR3 has 18 amino acids. Germline CDR1 and CDR2: DFQATT and SNEGSKA (reference sequence). The V gene lost 1 base and the J gene lost 0 bases, with 16 bases spanning the gap. CDR3 in DNA: TGCAGTGCTAGAGGCGAGGCCTACTACCTCTCTGGGGCCAACGTCCTGACTTTC. Translated: CSARGEAYYLSGANVLTF.

V gene TRBV6-2 or TRBV6-3 combines with J gene TRBJ2-4; D ambiguous. Germline values: CDR1 MNHEY, CDR2 SVGEGT. The V and J ends lost 5 bases and 5 bases respectively, with 7 bases between them. This CDR3 is 12 amino acids long. Written as DNA, the CDR3 is TGTGCCAGCAGTCTGTCCGAAAACATTCAGTACTTC. Residues: CASSLSENIQYF.

The chain combines TRBV4-3 with TRBJ1-4, with 8 bases lining up with TRBD1. After removal of 4 bases from V and 6 bases from J, the junction contained 7 bases not matched to a gene. CDR3 length equals 15 residues. The germline CDR1 and CDR2 sequences are LGHNA and YSLEER. CDR3 DNA sequence: TGCGCCAGCAGCCGAGTAACAGGGGGAGATGAAAAACTGTTTTTT. Its translation: CASSRVTGGDEKLFF.

There are a few counts of this clonotype. The chain couples TRBV29-1 to TRBJ2-3; 15 bases line up with TRBD2. The CDR3 runs 17 residues. V shed 6 bases, J shed 0 bases, and the junction held 7 bases outside the gene matches. Germline assignment: CDR1 SQVTM and CDR2 ANQGSEA. CDR3 in amino acids: CSVLGLAGGPSTDTQYF. The CDR3 DNA reads as TGCAGCGTCCTCGGACTAGCGGGGGGGCCTAGCACAGATACGCAGTATTTT.

Only a few counts were recorded for this clonotype. The chain couples TRBV6-1 to TRBJ2-7; D is unresolved. CDR3 length: 14 amino acids. CDR1 is MNHNS and CDR2 is SASEGT in the germline V gene. V shed 3 bases and J shed 4 bases, with 13 bases lying between them. The CDR3 region has the DNA TGTGCCAGCAGTGAGTTGACACTTTATTACGAGCAGTACTTC. Its protein is CASSELTLYYEQYF.